This T cell receptor (beta chain) was identified in a study of T cells in Graves' hyperthyroidism and ophthalmopathy. Researchers amplified the TCR beta CDR3 regions from RNA transcripts. HTBI primers were used for first-round RT-PCR of the TCR CDR3. One entry per CDR3 protein, called by TCRdb with MiXCR from the multiplex PCR reads. The sample holds about 130,000 distinct CDR3 sequences, roughly a fifth seen once. The TCR sequence derives from a woman in her forties or fifties with Graves' hyperthyroidism that later progressed to Graves' ophthalmopathy. Sample: blood.

DNA for the CDR3: TGTGCCAGTAAACGTCGGGCGGGGACGCTGGATGAGCAGTTCTTC. Its translation: CASKRRAGTLDEQFF. V is TRBV6-4 and J is TRBJ2-1; a weak D match, TRBD2 (6 bases). The germline CDR1 and CDR2 sequences are MRHNA and SNTAGT. V was shortened by 9 bases and J by 8 bases, with 23 bases between the two germline ends. CDR3 length: 15 amino acids.